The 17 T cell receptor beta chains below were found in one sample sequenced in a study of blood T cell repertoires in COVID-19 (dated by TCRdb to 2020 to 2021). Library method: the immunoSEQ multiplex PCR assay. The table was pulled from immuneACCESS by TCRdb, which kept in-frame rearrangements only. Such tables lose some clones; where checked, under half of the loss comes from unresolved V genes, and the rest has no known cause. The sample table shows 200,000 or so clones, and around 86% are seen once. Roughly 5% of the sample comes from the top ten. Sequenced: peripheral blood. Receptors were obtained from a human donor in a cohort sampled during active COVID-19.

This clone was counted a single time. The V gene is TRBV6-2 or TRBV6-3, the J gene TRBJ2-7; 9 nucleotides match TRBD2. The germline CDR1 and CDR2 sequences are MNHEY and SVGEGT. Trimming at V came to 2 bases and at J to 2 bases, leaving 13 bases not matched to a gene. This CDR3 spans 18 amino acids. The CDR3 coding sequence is TGTGCCAGCAGTTACCCGACTAGCGGCTATTCTCTACCCTACGAGCAGTACTTC. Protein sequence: CASSYPTSGYSLPYEQYF.

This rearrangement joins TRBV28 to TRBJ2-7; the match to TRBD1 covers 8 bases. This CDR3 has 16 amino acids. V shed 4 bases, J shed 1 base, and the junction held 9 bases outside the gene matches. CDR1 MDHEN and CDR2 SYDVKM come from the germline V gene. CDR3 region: CASSSLTGARSYEQYF. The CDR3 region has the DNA TGTGCCAGCAGTTCCTTGACAGGGGCCCGGTCCTACGAGCAGTACTTC.

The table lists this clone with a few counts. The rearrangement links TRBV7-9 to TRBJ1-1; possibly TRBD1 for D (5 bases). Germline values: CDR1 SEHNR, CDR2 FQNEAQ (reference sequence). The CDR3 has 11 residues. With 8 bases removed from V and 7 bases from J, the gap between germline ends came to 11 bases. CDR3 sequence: CASATDSEAFF. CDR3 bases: TGTGCCAGCGCAACCGACAGTGAAGCTTTCTTT.

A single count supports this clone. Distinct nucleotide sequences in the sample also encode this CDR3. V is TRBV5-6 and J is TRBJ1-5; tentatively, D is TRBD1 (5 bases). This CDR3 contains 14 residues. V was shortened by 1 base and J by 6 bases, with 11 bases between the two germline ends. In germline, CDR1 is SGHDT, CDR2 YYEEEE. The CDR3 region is CASSLRGFGQPQHF. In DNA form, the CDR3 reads TGTGCCAGCAGCTTGAGGGGTTTCGGTCAGCCCCAGCATTTT.

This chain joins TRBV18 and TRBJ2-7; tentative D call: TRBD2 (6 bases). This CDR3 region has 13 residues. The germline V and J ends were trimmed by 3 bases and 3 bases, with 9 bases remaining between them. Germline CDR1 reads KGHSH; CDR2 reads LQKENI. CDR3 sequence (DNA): TGTGCCAGCTCACCTGCGGGGAACTACGAGCAGTACTTC. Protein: CASSPAGNYEQYF.

In DNA, the CDR3 is TGTGCCAGCAGCCCCGAAGGGGCCGGCAGACAGCCCCAGCATTTT. This gives the protein CASSPEGAGRQPQHF. This rearrangement joins TRBV6-2 or TRBV6-3 to TRBJ1-5, with D perhaps matching TRBD1 (5 bases). Germline loops: CDR1 MNHEY, CDR2 SVGEGT. The CDR3 has 15 amino acids. V lost 6 bases, J lost 7 bases, and 19 bases lay in between.

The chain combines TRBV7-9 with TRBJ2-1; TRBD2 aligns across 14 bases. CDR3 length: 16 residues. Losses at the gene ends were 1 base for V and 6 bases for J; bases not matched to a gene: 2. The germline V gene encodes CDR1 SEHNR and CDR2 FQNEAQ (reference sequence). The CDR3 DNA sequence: TGTGCCAGCAGCTTAGTCGGGACTAGCGGGAGCAATGAGCAGTTCTTC. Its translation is CASSLVGTSGSNEQFF.

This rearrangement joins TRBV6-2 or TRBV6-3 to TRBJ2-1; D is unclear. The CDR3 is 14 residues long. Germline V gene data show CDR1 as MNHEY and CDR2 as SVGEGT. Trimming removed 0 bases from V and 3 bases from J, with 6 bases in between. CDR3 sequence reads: CASSYSSVYNEQFF. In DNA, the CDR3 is TGTGCCAGCAGTTACTCGTCCGTCTACAATGAGCAGTTCTTC.

CDR3 amino acids: CASSGPQGLLGNTIYF. The CDR3 DNA reads as TGTGCCAGCAGCGGACCCCAGGGGCTTTTAGGAAACACCATATATTTT. V gene TRBV9 combines with J gene TRBJ1-3, with D maybe TRBD1 (6 bases). With 3 bases removed from V and 4 bases from J, the gap between germline ends came to 17 bases. Germline CDR1 and CDR2: SGDLS and YYNGEE. There are 16 residues in the CDR3.

The CDR3 DNA reads TGCGCCAGCAGCCAAGAAACAGGATTCTACGAGCAGTACTTC. Its translation is CASSQETGFYEQYF. The chain links TRBV4-3 to TRBJ2-7, with a weak D call TRBD1 (5 bases). Germline CDR1 reads LGHNA; CDR2 reads YSLEER. The V end was cut by 0 bases, the J end by 3 bases, with 9 bases between. The CDR3 has 14 residues.

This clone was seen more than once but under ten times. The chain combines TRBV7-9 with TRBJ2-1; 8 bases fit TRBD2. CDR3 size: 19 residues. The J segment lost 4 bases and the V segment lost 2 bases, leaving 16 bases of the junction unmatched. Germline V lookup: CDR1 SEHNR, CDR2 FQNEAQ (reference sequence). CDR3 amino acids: CASSLLAGVGGATYNEQFF. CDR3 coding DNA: TGTGCCAGCAGCTTACTAGCGGGCGTTGGCGGGGCAACGTACAATGAGCAGTTCTTC.

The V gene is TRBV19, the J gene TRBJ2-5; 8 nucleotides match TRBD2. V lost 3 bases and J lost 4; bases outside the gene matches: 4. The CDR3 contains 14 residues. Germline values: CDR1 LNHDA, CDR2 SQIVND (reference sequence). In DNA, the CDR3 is TGTGCCAGTAGTATGTATGCGGGAGGAGAGACCCAGTACTTC. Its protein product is CASSMYAGGETQYF.

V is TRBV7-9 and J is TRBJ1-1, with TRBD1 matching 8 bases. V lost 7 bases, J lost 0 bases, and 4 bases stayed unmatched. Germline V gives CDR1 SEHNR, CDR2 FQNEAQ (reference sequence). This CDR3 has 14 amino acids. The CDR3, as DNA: TGTGCCAGCACATGGGACAGGATGAACACTGAAGCTTTCTTT. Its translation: CASTWDRMNTEAFF.

The CDR3 sequence is CAWRYRQGGIYEQYF. The CDR3 DNA reads as TGTGCCTGGAGGTACCGACAGGGGGGGATCTACGAGCAGTACTTC. V gene TRBV30 combines with J gene TRBJ2-7; the match to TRBD1 covers 9 bases. The CDR3 consists of 15 residues. Germline V gene sequence: CDR1 GTSNPN, CDR2 SVGIG (reference sequence). Unmatched junction bases numbered 9, after V lost 3 bases and J lost 3 bases.

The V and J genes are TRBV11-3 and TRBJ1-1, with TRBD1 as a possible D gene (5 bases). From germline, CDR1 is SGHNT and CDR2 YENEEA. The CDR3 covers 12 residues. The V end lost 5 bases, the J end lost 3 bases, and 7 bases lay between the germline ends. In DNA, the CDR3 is TGTGCCAGCAGCGGGGGGGACACTGAAGCTTTCTTT. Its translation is CASSGGDTEAFF.

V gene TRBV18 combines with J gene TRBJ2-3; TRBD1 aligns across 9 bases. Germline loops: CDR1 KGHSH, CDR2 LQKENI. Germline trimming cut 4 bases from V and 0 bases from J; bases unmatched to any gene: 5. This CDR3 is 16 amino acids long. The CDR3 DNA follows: TGTGCCAGCTCACTCCGACAGGGGGGGAGCACAGATACGCAGTATTTT. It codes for CASSLRQGGSTDTQYF.

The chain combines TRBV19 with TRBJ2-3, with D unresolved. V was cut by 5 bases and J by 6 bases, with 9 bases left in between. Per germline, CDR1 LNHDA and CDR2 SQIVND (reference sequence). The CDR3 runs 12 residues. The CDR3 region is CASSEAVDTQYF. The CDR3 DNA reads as TGTGCCAGTAGTGAGGCGGTCGATACGCAGTATTTT.